The present entry profiles one TCR beta chain with its context. No antigen is known for it. The germline CDR1 and CDR2 sequences are LNHNV and YYDKDF (reference sequence). V was cut by 5 bases and J by 8 bases, with 28 bases left in between. The CDR3 spans 18 residues. The sample belongs to a study of cytomegalovirus exposure and HLA in healthy donors. Findings and caveats of the study: It was reported that the classifier diagnosed cytomegalovirus status with high specificity and sensitivity in both the original and validation cohorts. Some TCR beta chains (about 180 of them) were listed as cytomegalovirus-associated. For most TCR sequences rarity was the rule, although some public TCRs occurred in many donors.

Using immunoSEQ multiplex PCR, the repertoire was profiled, and TCRdb retains in-frame clones only, with some absent. This repertoire shows 200,000 to 250,000 clones, 80% to 85% found once; its top ten account for over 12%. Donors were drawn from the 120-subject validation cohort, separate from the roughly 700-subject first cohort. Material for sequencing was PBMCs. This sequence joins TRBV15 and TRBJ2-1; a possible D gene is TRBD2 (5 bases). The clonotype originates from a woman aged 25 to 39 in good health and CMV-seropositive. For the CDR3, the DNA is TGTGCCACCAGCCGCGGAGAGGATTCCCTAGCCGTCGAAGATGAGCAGTTCTTC. It translates to CATSRGEDSLAVEDEQFF.